This entry concerns a single TCR beta chain. The sample comes from a study of T cells in tuberculosis. Study at large: Within 7 days of starting treatment, or before, PBMC were stored.

In germline, CDR1 is SGHTA, CDR2 FQGNSA. The ends were cut back, 0 bases at V and 0 bases at J, with 7 bases in the middle. The CDR3 covers 15 residues. The table came from immunoSEQ multiplex PCR; TCRdb's copy has only in-frame clones and leaves some out. The table has 30,000 to 35,000 clones, 93% seen once; the top ten hold roughly 10%. Indicated time point: new active TB diagnosis, blood taken before or within 7 days of starting treatment. The receptor's source is an adult with tuberculosis. The material was PBMCs, obtained at tuberculosis diagnosis. The rearrangement joins TRBV7-2 to TRBJ2-3; D is perhaps TRBD1 (6 bases). CDR3 bases: TGTGCCAGCAGCTTAGCTAGGGGGAGCACAGATACGCAGTATTTT. It codes for CASSLARGSTDTQYF.